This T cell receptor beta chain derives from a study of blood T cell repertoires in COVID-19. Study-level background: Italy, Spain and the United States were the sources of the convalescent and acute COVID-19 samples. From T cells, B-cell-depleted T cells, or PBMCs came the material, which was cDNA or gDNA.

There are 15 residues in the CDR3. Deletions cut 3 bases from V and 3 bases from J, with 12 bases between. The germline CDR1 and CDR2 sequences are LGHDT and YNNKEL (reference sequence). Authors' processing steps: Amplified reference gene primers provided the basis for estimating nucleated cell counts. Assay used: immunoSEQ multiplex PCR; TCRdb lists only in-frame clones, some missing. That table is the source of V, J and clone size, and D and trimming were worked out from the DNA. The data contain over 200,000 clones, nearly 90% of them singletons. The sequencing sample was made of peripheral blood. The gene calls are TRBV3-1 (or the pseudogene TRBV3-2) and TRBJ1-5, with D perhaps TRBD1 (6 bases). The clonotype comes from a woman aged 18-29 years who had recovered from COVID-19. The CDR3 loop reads CASSQGATNNQPQHF. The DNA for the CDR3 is TGTGCCAGCAGCCAGGGGGCAACTAACAATCAGCCCCAGCATTTT.